The 20 T cell receptor beta chains below all came from one sample that was sequenced in a study of blood T cells in healthy people across ages. A J-beta primer mix and a sample-barcoded 5' primer were used in a second PCR of about 7 to 11 cycles. One entry per CDR3 protein results from TCRdb running MiXCR on the 5' RACE reads. The sample yields fewer than 900,000 distinct CDR3 sequences, about half seen once. Sequencing was carried out using blood. These receptors were taken from a woman aged 55-75 years in good health.

This chain connects TRBV29-1 to TRBJ2-5, with 7 bases fitting TRBD1. The CDR3 sequence is 14 residues long. CDR1 is SQVTM, CDR2 ANQGSEA, per germline. V lost 6 bases, J lost 11 bases, and 18 bases stayed unmatched. The CDR3 sequence: CSVGRDRLYNEQYF. The DNA for the CDR3 is TGCAGCGTGGGCCGGGACAGATTATACAATGAGCAGTACTTC.

This chain links TRBV20-1 with TRBJ2-4, with D hard to call. The J call may be incorrect, as the DNA end agrees better with TRBJ2-7. Germline V gene data show CDR1 as DFQATT and CDR2 as SNEGSKA (reference sequence). The CDR3 extends over 13 amino acids. In DNA form, the CDR3 reads TGCAGTGCTAGCCCAAGGGCCAGCCACGAGCAGTACTTC. Protein product: CSASPRASHEQYF.

The sample holds a few counts of this clonotype. DNA for the CDR3: TGCGCCAGCAGCTTGATCCCAGTCTCCTACGAGCAGTACTTC. It specifies CASSLIPVSYEQYF. V usage is TRBV5-1 and J usage is TRBJ2-7, with D unclear. V lost 1 base and J lost 0, with 8 bases in between. The CDR3 runs 14 residues. The germline V gene encodes CDR1 SGHRS and CDR2 YFSETQ.

About this clonotype itself: A much more abundant neighbour one base away suggests this may be a read error. V is TRBV12-3 or TRBV12-4 and J is TRBJ2-1, with D maybe TRBD1 (6 bases). The CDR3 sequence is 15 residues long. V was cut by 6 bases and J by 0 bases, with 12 bases left in between. The CDR3 spells CASSSGTPSYNEQFF. The CDR3, as DNA: TGTGCCAGCAGCTCCGGGACACCCTCCTACAATGAGCAGTTCTTC.

J is TRBJ2-3 and V is TRBV13; perhaps TRBD1 as D (6 bases). The CDR3 loop spans 16 amino acids. Per germline, CDR1 PRHDT and CDR2 FYEKMQ (reference sequence). V lost 2 bases and J 7 bases, leaving 19 bases between the germline ends. The CDR3 here is CASSLSLSTRGYTQYF. The CDR3 bases are TGTGCCAGCAGCTTATCCCTTAGCACCAGGGGATATACGCAGTATTTT.

This chain joins TRBV7-9 and TRBJ1-5; 10 nucleotides match TRBD1. Germline V gene lookup returns CDR1 SEHNR and CDR2 FQNEAQ (reference sequence). The CDR3 sequence is 15 residues long. Germline trimming cut 5 bases from V and 5 bases from J; bases unmatched to any gene: 6. CDR3 coding DNA: TGTGCCAGCAGCCCCGGGACAGGGGCCCATCAGCCCCAGCATTTT. Residues: CASSPGTGAHQPQHF. Complete variable domain (other parts from reference TRBV7-9 and TRBJ1-5): DTGVSQNPRHKITKRGQNVTFRCDPISEHNRLYWYRQTLGQGPEFLTYFQNEAQLEKSRLLSDRFSAERPKGSFSTLEIQRTEQGDSAMYLCASSPGTGAHQPQHFGDGTRLSIL.

The chain carries TRBV6-1 and TRBJ2-7; 7 nucleotides match TRBD2. The ends lost 6 bases at V and 4 bases at J; junction bases unmatched: 6. Germline CDR1 MNHNS, CDR2 SASEGT. The CDR3 covers 13 residues. CDR3 DNA sequence: TGTGCCAGCAGGCTAGCGGAACTTTACGAGCAGTACTTC. It yields the protein CASRLAELYEQYF.

With regard to this clonotype: The junction and the germline gene differ at one end; a read error may be behind it. The chain uses TRBV20-1 and TRBJ1-2; 11 positions match TRBD1. Looked up from germline, CDR1 is DFQATT and CDR2 is SNEGSKA (reference sequence). The CDR3 consists of 14 residues. In DNA form, the CDR3 reads TGTAGTGTCCCCCCGGGACAGGGGGGACATGGCTACACCTTC. Translating gives CSVPPGQGGHGYTF.

The chain carries TRBV27 and TRBJ2-3; 11 positions match TRBD2. The CDR3 is made up of 14 amino acids. The junction had 4 bases not matched to a gene; V was cut back by 3 bases and J by 8 bases. The germline V gene encodes CDR1 MNHEY and CDR2 SMNVEV (reference sequence). The CDR3 DNA reads as TGTGCCAGCAGTTTGACTAGCGGGAACCCTACGCAGTATTTT. Amino acids: CASSLTSGNPTQYF.

The chain combines TRBV7-9 with TRBJ2-1, with D possibly matching TRBD2 (6 bases). The CDR3 has 16 amino acids. Trimming took off 3 bases at V and 7 bases at J, with 19 bases between the two ends. The germline V gene encodes CDR1 SEHNR and CDR2 FQNEAQ (reference sequence). The CDR3 loop is CASSLTSGSNVNEQFF. DNA of the CDR3: TGTGCCAGCAGCTTGACCAGCGGGTCGAACGTGAATGAGCAGTTCTTC.

The rearrangement uses TRBV7-2 and TRBJ2-5; D is unresolved. Trimming removed 6 bases from V and 0 bases from J, with 11 bases in between. Germline V gives CDR1 SGHTA, CDR2 FQGNSA. CDR3 length: 14 amino acids. The CDR3 here is CASSRRAYQETQYF. The DNA of the CDR3 is TGTGCCAGCAGTCGCCGGGCCTACCAAGAGACCCAGTACTTC.

In its sample, this clonotype was seen once. A read error may account for a junction end that differs from germline. The chain uses TRBV5-1 and TRBJ2-7; D may be TRBD2 (6 bases). This CDR3 is 16 amino acids long. The germline CDR1 and CDR2 sequences are SGHRS and YFSETQ. In nucleotides, the CDR3 is TGCGCCAGCAGCTTGGACCCGGGACTCGTGGCCTACGATCAGTACTTC. Amino acid sequence: CASSLDPGLVAYDQYF.

This clonotype has just a few counts. The genes are TRBV6-5 and TRBJ1-2; D ambiguous. The CDR3 contains 13 residues. Germline CDR1 MNHEY, CDR2 SVGAGI. V lost 2 bases to trimming and J lost 4 bases, with 8 bases between them. CDR3 coding DNA: TGTGCCAGCAGTTACGGTGGCAGCTATGGCTACACCTTC. As protein: CASSYGGSYGYTF.

The rearrangement uses TRBV20-1 and TRBJ2-3; 8 nucleotides align to TRBD2. The V gene's germline CDR1 is DFQATT and CDR2 SNEGSKA (reference sequence). The V and J ends lost 8 bases and 1 base, in that order; junction bases with no gene match: 8. The CDR3 has 14 residues. The DNA for the CDR3 is TGCAGTCTCACGAGCGGGAGCCGCACAGATACGCAGTATTTT. Translated, it gives CSLTSGSRTDTQYF.

The chain recombines TRBV27 with TRBJ2-4, with D hard to call. From germline, CDR1 is MNHEY and CDR2 SMNVEV (reference sequence). This CDR3 is 15 amino acids long. The V gene lost 0 bases and the J gene lost 8 bases, with 14 bases spanning the gap. The CDR3 coding sequence is TGTGCCAGCAGTTTATCCGGGTTTCAGCGAGACATTCAGTACTTC. Protein product: CASSLSGFQRDIQYF.

This sequence joins TRBV28 and TRBJ2-3; 11 positions match TRBD1. After removal of 5 bases from V and 3 bases from J, the junction contained 7 bases not matched to a gene. There are 16 residues in the CDR3. Germline CDR1 reads MDHEN; CDR2 reads SYDVKM. DNA of the CDR3: TGTGCCAGCAGTCTCTCCGGGACAGGGGGGACAGATACGCAGTATTTT. This translates into CASSLSGTGGTDTQYF. The entire variable domain, with the rest obtained from reference TRBV28 and TRBJ2-3, is as follows: DVKVTQSSRYLVKRTGEKVFLECVQDMDHENMFWYRQDPGLGLRLIYFSYDVKMKEKGDIPEGYSVSREKKERFSLILESASTNQTSMYLCASSLSGTGGTDTQYFGPGTRLTVL.

The chain uses TRBV7-2 and TRBJ2-3, with 7 positions matching TRBD2. CDR1 SGHTA and CDR2 FQGNSA come from the germline V gene. The CDR3 spans 15 residues. The V segment lost 5 bases and the J segment 2 bases; nucleotides outside the gene matches: 7. The CDR3 region has the DNA TGTGCCAGCAGCGTCCAGAGCGGGGTCACAGATACGCAGTATTTT. Encoded protein: CASSVQSGVTDTQYF. Drawing the rest from reference TRBV7-2 and TRBJ2-3, the complete variable domain is GAGVSQSPSNKVTEKGKDVELRCDPISGHTALYWYRQSLGQGLEFLIYFQGNSAPDKSGLPSDRFSAERTGGSVSTLTIQRTQQEDSAVYLCASSVQSGVTDTQYFGPGTRLTVL.

The CDR3 loop reads CASSQGTGWGYEQYF. CDR3 in DNA: TGTGCCAGCAGCCAAGGGACAGGGTGGGGCTACGAGCAGTACTTC. The rearrangement uses TRBV3-1 and TRBJ2-7, with TRBD1 identical over 8 bases. V lost 1 base to trimming and J lost 3 bases; unmatched junction nucleotides: 5. The CDR3 has 15 amino acids. Germline V gene data show CDR1 as LGHDT and CDR2 as YNNKEL (reference sequence).

This chain connects TRBV5-1 to TRBJ2-1; D is possibly TRBD1 (5 bases). This CDR3 spans 15 amino acids. Between the trimmed V and J ends, which lost 5 bases and 0 bases, there was a span of 12 bases. Germline CDR1 and CDR2: SGHRS and YFSETQ. CDR3 amino acids: CASRRQSNSYNEQFF. The CDR3 DNA follows: TGCGCCAGCAGAAGACAGAGTAACTCCTACAATGAGCAGTTCTTC. Drawing the rest from reference TRBV5-1 and TRBJ2-1, the complete variable domain is KAGVTQTPRYLIKTRGQQVTLSCSPISGHRSVSWYQQTPGQGLQFLFEYFSETQRNKGNFPGRFSGRQFSNSRSEMNVSTLELGDSALYLCASRRQSNSYNEQFFGPGTRLTVL.

The chain carries TRBV20-1 and TRBJ2-1, with TRBD2 matching 8 bases. Germline CDR1 DFQATT, CDR2 SNEGSKA (reference sequence). The ends lost 0 bases at V and 9 bases at J; junction bases unmatched: 13. The CDR3 consists of 16 residues. CDR3 in DNA: TGCAGTGCTAGAGATGCGGGACGAGCGGGAGTCAGTGAGCAGTTCTTC. As protein: CSARDAGRAGVSEQFF.